This is a list of T cell receptor beta chains from one sample in a study of T cell responses to AZD1222 COVID-19 vaccine. The protocol was immunoSEQ multiplex PCR, while the TCRdb copy is restricted to in-frame clones and leaves out a portion. In the table there are about 70,000 clones, around 83% of which are singletons. Here the sequenced sample was peripheral blood, taken on day 0 of AZD1222 vaccination. These receptors came from an adult in good health. CDR3s include the opening cysteine and the closing phenylalanine or tryptophan. Fields, in order: J gene, D gene, V gene, clone size, CDR3 protein, CDR3 DNA. The D gene is left open where the match is weak. The listing skips clone size in some rows; elsewhere it reads once, few, many or a size class.

>TRBJ1-2|-|TRBV6-2/TRBV6-3|once
CASSRPRQSHGYTF
TGTGCCAGCAGCCGACCTAGACAGAGCCATGGCTACACCTTC
>TRBJ2-1|TRBD1|TRBV28|-
CAIGRTGGLPNSYNEQFF
TGTGCCATCGGGCGGACAGGGGGCCTCCCAAACTCCTACAATGAGCAGTTCTTC
>TRBJ2-1|-|TRBV3-1/TRBV3-2|-
CASSQEGTEQFF
TGTGCCAGCAGCCAAGAGGGGACAGAGCAGTTCTTC
>TRBJ2-2|TRBD1|TRBV5-1|-
CASSVTGTGATGELFF
TGCGCCAGCAGCGTCACCGGGACAGGGGCCACCGGGGAGCTGTTTTTT
>TRBJ2-1|-|TRBV5-5|-
CASSPDRSFLAYNEQFF
TGTGCCAGCAGTCCTGACAGGAGCTTTTTGGCCTACAATGAGCAGTTCTTC
>TRBJ2-7|TRBD2|TRBV7-8|once
CASSLLAGEQTSGQYF
TGTGCCAGCAGCTTGCTAGCGGGGGAACAAACTAGCGGGCAGTACTTC
>TRBJ2-2|-|TRBV5-1|-
CASSTTILTGELFF
TGCGCCAGCAGCACGACCATACTCACCGGGGAGCTGTTTTTT
>TRBJ1-5|-|TRBV19|-
CASGSLQPQHF
TGTGCCAGTGGAAGTCTTCAGCCCCAGCATTTT
>TRBJ2-5|-|TRBV30|-
CAWSTSTQETQYF
TGTGCCTGGTCTACTAGCACGCAAGAGACCCAGTACTTC
>TRBJ1-1|-|TRBV7-9|-
CASDRETEAFF
TGTGCCAGCGACCGGGAGACTGAAGCTTTCTTT
>TRBJ1-1|-|TRBV12-5|-
CASALEGGGTEAFF
TGTGCTAGTGCCCTGGAGGGAGGGGGCACTGAAGCTTTCTTT
>TRBJ2-1|-|TRBV6-2/TRBV6-3|-
CASSAGFEYNEQFF
TGTGCCAGCAGTGCAGGGTTTGAGTACAATGAGCAGTTCTTC
>TRBJ2-3|-|TRBV5-1|-
CASSFPGEDTQYF
TGCGCCAGCAGCTTTCCGGGGGAAGATACGCAGTATTTT
>TRBJ1-6|-|TRBV9|-
CASSVSGRENSPLHF
TGTGCCAGCAGCGTAAGTGGGCGGGAGAATTCACCCCTCCACTTT
>TRBJ1-1|-|TRBV18|-
CASSRTGTANTEAFF
TGTGCCAGCTCACGTACGGGGACGGCGAACACTGAAGCTTTCTTT
>TRBJ2-2|TRBD1|TRBV11-3|-
CASSLPGQGKAGELFF
TGTGCCAGCAGCTTACCCGGACAGGGGAAGGCCGGGGAGCTGTTTTTT
>TRBJ2-7|-|TRBV28|-
CASRTGVGEQYF
TGTGCCAGCAGAACGGGGGTAGGCGAGCAGTACTTC
>TRBJ2-3|-|TRBV14|-
CASSQDQGAGITDTQYF
TGTGCCAGCAGCCAAGATCAGGGCGCGGGGATCACAGATACGCAGTATTTT
>TRBJ1-5|-|TRBV12-3/TRBV12-4|-
CASSLRDQPQHF
TGTGCCAGCAGTTTAAGGGATCAGCCCCAGCATTTT
>TRBJ1-2|-|TRBV19|-
CASSIDQDYGYTF
TGTGCCAGTAGTATAGATCAAGACTATGGCTACACCTTC
>TRBJ1-6|-|TRBV4-3|medium-sized
CASSQERGAAQTLHF
TGCGCCAGCAGCCAAGAGAGGGGAGCCGCGCAAACCCTCCACTTT
>TRBJ2-2|TRBD1|TRBV9|-
CASSTEGTGVTGELFF
TGTGCCAGCAGCACCGAAGGGACAGGGGTCACCGGGGAGCTGTTTTTT